This T cell receptor beta chain derives from a study of blood T cell repertoires in COVID-19. The wider study: The origin of the acute and convalescent COVID-19 samples was the United States, Italy and Spain. The analysed material was cDNA or gDNA that came from T cells, B-cell-depleted T cells, or PBMCs.

This CDR3 comprises 16 residues. Germline trimming cut 2 bases from V and 1 base from J; bases unmatched to any gene: 6. CDR1 is LNHDA and CDR2 is SQIVND in the germline V gene (reference sequence). This table comes from immunoSEQ multiplex PCR, and its TCRdb copy is limited to in-frame clones, with some not included. The sample yields under 500,000 clones, nearly 90% seen once. Those who participated ranged in age from roughly 18 to 95 years and resided in roughly 26 US areas. The sample consisted of PBMCs or T cells enriched from blood (not recorded which). The gene calls are TRBV19 and TRBJ1-2, with 8 positions matching TRBD1. The clonotype comes from a woman aged 18-35 years with acute COVID-19. The CDR3, as DNA: TGTGCCAGTAGTATAATACCAGGGGGCGTTAACTATGGCTACACCTTC. This translates into CASSIIPGGVNYGYTF.